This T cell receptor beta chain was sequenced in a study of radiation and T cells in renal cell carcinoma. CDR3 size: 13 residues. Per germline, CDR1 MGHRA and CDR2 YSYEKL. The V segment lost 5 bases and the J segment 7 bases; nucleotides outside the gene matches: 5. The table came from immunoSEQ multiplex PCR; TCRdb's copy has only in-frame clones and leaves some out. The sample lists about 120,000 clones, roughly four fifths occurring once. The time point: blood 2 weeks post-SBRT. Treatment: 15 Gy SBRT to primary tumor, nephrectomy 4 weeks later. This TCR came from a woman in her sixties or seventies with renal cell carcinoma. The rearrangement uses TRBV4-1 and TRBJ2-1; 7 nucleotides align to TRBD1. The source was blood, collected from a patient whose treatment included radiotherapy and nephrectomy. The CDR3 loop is CASSGQGVNEQFF. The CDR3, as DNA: TGCGCCAGCAGCGGGCAGGGGGTAAATGAGCAGTTCTTC.